The next 25 T cell receptor beta chains were all read from a single sample in a study of control samples from healthy donors and cancer patients. The method was immunoSEQ multiplex PCR; TCRdb's version includes in-frame clones alone and lacks a portion of them. Counted here are tens of thousands of clones, around nine tenths occurring once; the ten biggest clones make up around 0.78%. Sequencing was performed on PBMCs. These receptors were collected from a man between 25 and 39 years old with colorectal cancer.

The J gene is TRBJ1-1, the V gene TRBV11-2; the D is unclear. V dropped 1 base and J dropped 5 bases, with 11 bases sitting between them. The CDR3 totals 14 residues. In germline, CDR1 is SGHAT, CDR2 FQNNGV. Written as DNA, the CDR3 is TGTGCCAGCAGCTTAGGTAGGCGGGAAACTGAAGCTTTCTTT. It specifies CASSLGRRETEAFF. Full variable domain (remainder filled in from reference TRBV11-2 and TRBJ1-1): EAGVAQSPRYKIIEKRQSVAFWCNPISGHATLYWYQQILGQGPKLLIQFQNNGVVDDSQLPKDRFSAERLKGVDSTLKIQPAKLEDSAVYLCASSLGRRETEAFFGQGTRLTVV.

The chain carries TRBV10-2 and TRBJ1-2, with 7 bases matching TRBD1. After removal of 8 bases from V and 3 bases from J, the junction contained 6 bases not matched to a gene. Germline CDR1 and CDR2: WSHSY and SAAADI. The CDR3 runs to 13 residues. CDR3 sequence (DNA): TGCGCCAGCTTCGACAGGGCGGACTATGGCTACACCTTC. Amino acid sequence: CASFDRADYGYTF.

As for this clone: Other nucleotide sequences in the sample specify the same CDR3. The chain carries TRBV7-9 and TRBJ1-2; unclear D gene. Germline lookup yields CDR1 SEHNR and CDR2 FQNEAQ (reference sequence). CDR3 length equals 14 residues. V lost 0 bases and J 0 bases, leaving 5 bases between the germline ends. The CDR3: CASSLAVANYGYTF. The CDR3 DNA sequence: TGTGCCAGCAGCTTAGCCGTAGCTAACTATGGCTACACCTTC.

The rearrangement joins TRBV6-1 to TRBJ2-2; 9 bases align to TRBD1. Germline assignment: CDR1 MNHNS and CDR2 SASEGT. This CDR3 is 14 amino acids long. The V and J ends lost 3 bases and 6 bases, in that order; junction bases with no gene match: 2. The CDR3 protein is CASSDRQGAGELFF. The DNA for the CDR3 is TGTGCCAGCAGTGACCGACAGGGGGCCGGGGAGCTGTTTTTT.

With respect to this clone: This CDR3 is also generated by other DNA sequences in the sample. The chain carries TRBV19 and TRBJ2-3; a weak D match, TRBD2 (6 bases). The CDR3 loop spans 15 amino acids. The germline V gene has CDR1 LNHDA and CDR2 SQIVND (reference sequence). Trimming stripped 6 bases from V and 1 base from J, with 14 bases between. CDR3 nucleotide sequence: TGTGCCAGTAGCCCGGGGGTTCTACGCACAGATACGCAGTATTTT. Translated: CASSPGVLRTDTQYF.

This sequence joins TRBV11-2 and TRBJ1-6; the D gene is possibly TRBD1 (5 bases). V shed 1 base and J shed 7 bases, with 14 bases lying between them. The germline CDR1 and CDR2 sequences are SGHAT and FQNNGV. The CDR3 sequence is 16 residues long. In nucleotides, the CDR3 is TGTGCCAGCAGCTTAGGTGCCGGGACTGGGAATTCACCCCTCCACTTT. Translating gives CASSLGAGTGNSPLHF.

This chain uses TRBV7-2 with TRBJ2-3; 8 positions match TRBD2. The CDR3 extends over 15 amino acids. The V gene end was trimmed by 5 bases and the J gene end by 3 bases; junction bases not matched to a gene: 7. From germline, CDR1 is SGHTA and CDR2 FQGNSA. Here the CDR3 DNA reads TGTGCCAGCAGCCGCTCGCGGGGGGTTACAGATACGCAGTATTTT. This gives the protein CASSRSRGVTDTQYF.

This chain connects TRBV5-8 to TRBJ1-5; 9 bases fit TRBD1. The CDR3 loop spans 16 amino acids. Germline assignment: CDR1 SGHTS and CDR2 YDEGEE. The junction had 9 bases not matched to a gene; V was cut back by 4 bases and J by 4 bases. The DNA of the CDR3 is TGTGCCAGCAGCACGATAGGACAGGGGACAAATCAGCCCCAGCATTTT. It specifies CASSTIGQGTNQPQHF.

The chain recombines TRBV6-6 with TRBJ1-1, with D perhaps TRBD1 (5 bases). Between the trimmed V and J ends, which lost 2 bases and 3 bases, there was a span of 7 bases. The CDR3 runs to 13 residues. CDR1 is MNHNY, CDR2 SVGAGI, per germline (reference sequence). The CDR3 here is CASSYVTDTEAFF. CDR3 nucleotides: TGTGCCAGCAGTTACGTGACAGACACTGAAGCTTTCTTT.

The gene calls are TRBV15 and TRBJ2-3; D is perhaps TRBD2 (6 bases). This CDR3 is built from 16 residues. Trimming left V 0 bases short and J 2 bases short, with 12 bases between. CDR1 is LNHNV, CDR2 YYDKDF, per germline (reference sequence). The CDR3 coding sequence is TGTGCCACCAGCAGAGACTACGGGGGAAACACAGATACGCAGTATTTT. It is translated as CATSRDYGGNTDTQYF.

The chain recombines TRBV6-2 or TRBV6-3 with TRBJ1-2, with D possibly matching TRBD1 (5 bases). Germline values: CDR1 MNHEY, CDR2 SVGEGT. V was clipped by 6 bases and J by 4 bases, with 15 bases between them. This CDR3 is 14 amino acids long. CDR3 DNA: TGTGCCAGCAGCCTCGGGACGGACTTCTATGGCTACACCTTC. Protein product: CASSLGTDFYGYTF.

This sequence joins TRBV12-5 and TRBJ2-1; D is uncertain. CDR1 and CDR2 (germline): LGHNT, FRNRAP. The length of the CDR3 is 11 residues. Trimming pared 5 bases from V and 5 bases from J, leaving 4 bases between. CDR3 nucleotides: TGTGCTAGTGGTACGGACAATGAGCAGTTCTTC. The encoded protein is CASGTDNEQFF.

The chain couples TRBV19 to TRBJ1-6, with 11 bases aligning to TRBD1. J was trimmed by 9 bases and V by 3 bases; bases with no gene match: 1. The CDR3 has 14 residues. Germline V gives CDR1 LNHDA, CDR2 SQIVND (reference sequence). The DNA of the CDR3 is TGTGCCAGTAGTATGGGGACAGGGGGTTCACCCCTCCACTTT. Translating gives CASSMGTGGSPLHF.

Note on this clone: Other DNA sequences from this sample encode an identical CDR3 as well. The chain recombines TRBV7-2 with TRBJ1-2; D is undetermined. The CDR3 spans 12 residues. V gave up 1 base and J gave up 8 bases, with 8 bases separating them. CDR1 SGHTA and CDR2 FQGNSA come from the germline V gene. CDR3 nucleotides: TGTGCCAGCAGCTTAGAGGTCGGGGGCTACACCTTC. Protein sequence: CASSLEVGGYTF.

V and J are TRBV2 and TRBJ2-3, with D unresolved. The germline V gene has CDR1 SNHLY and CDR2 FYNNEI. Trimming cost V 2 bases and J 2 bases, with 14 bases left between them. This CDR3 region has 16 residues. CDR3 coding DNA: TGTGCCAGCAGTGAATTTCCTACCTCAAACACAGATACGCAGTATTTT. Protein: CASSEFPTSNTDTQYF.

The chain combines TRBV12-5 with TRBJ1-3; 7 bases are a match to TRBD1. The CDR3 length is 16 residues. CDR1 LGHNT and CDR2 FRNRAP come from the germline V gene. Unmatched junction bases numbered 3, after V lost 1 base and J lost 0 bases. CDR3 DNA sequence: TGTGCTAGTGGTTTGGGAGGGGGCCTCTCTGGAAACACCATATATTTT. Encoded protein: CASGLGGGLSGNTIYF.

This chain uses TRBV4-3 with TRBJ2-1; perhaps TRBD2 as D (5 bases). From germline, CDR1 is LGHNA and CDR2 YSLEER. V gave up 4 bases and J gave up 8 bases, with 15 bases separating them. There are 14 residues in the CDR3. Here the CDR3 reads CASSPSTLAYEQFF. DNA of the CDR3: TGCGCCAGCAGCCCCTCAACGCTAGCATATGAGCAGTTCTTC.

The rearrangement joins TRBV10-1 to TRBJ2-5; D remains unclear. Trimming shortened V by 4 bases and J by 5 bases, and 17 bases separated the two germline ends. Germline V gene sequence: CDR1 WNHNN, CDR2 SYGVQD (reference sequence). This CDR3 has 15 residues. CDR3 DNA: TGCGCCAGCAGTGGAGGAAAGTCTGAATTGGAGACCCAGTACTTC. Translated, it gives CASSGGKSELETQYF.

The gene calls are TRBV5-1 and TRBJ2-1; 8 bases are a match to TRBD1. The V gene's germline CDR1 is SGHRS and CDR2 YFSETQ. V shed 5 bases and J 6 bases; nucleotides not matched to a gene: 10. This CDR3 comprises 15 residues. The CDR3 here is CASRKGTGAGNEQFF. CDR3 bases: TGCGCCAGCAGAAAGGGGACAGGTGCGGGCAATGAGCAGTTCTTC.

J is TRBJ2-1 and V is TRBV4-3, with no clear D. The CDR3 is 17 amino acids. V gave up 0 bases and J gave up 4 bases, with 16 bases separating them. The germline CDR1 and CDR2 sequences are LGHNA and YSLEER. This CDR3 reads CASSQDDYLDGYNEQFF. The CDR3 DNA follows: TGCGCCAGCAGCCAAGATGATTATTTAGATGGGTACAATGAGCAGTTCTTC.

The CDR3 protein is CASTPLVGVGAFF. The CDR3 region has the DNA TGTGCCAGCACCCCACTGGTAGGTGTAGGAGCTTTCTTT. This chain joins TRBV6-6 and TRBJ1-1; D is ambiguous. The CDR3 is made up of 13 amino acids. V lost 7 bases, J lost 10 bases, and 19 bases lay in between. Germline V CDR1 and CDR2: MNHNY, SVGAGI (reference sequence).

The V call is TRBV7-8, the J call TRBJ2-1; D is uncertain. Germline V CDR1 and CDR2: SGHVS, FQNEAQ. The CDR3 runs to 15 residues. The V end lost 3 bases, the J end lost 3 bases, and 12 bases lay between the germline ends. CDR3 sequence reads: CASSFPRFGYNEQFF. The CDR3 region has the DNA TGTGCCAGCAGCTTTCCCCGGTTCGGCTACAATGAGCAGTTCTTC. Drawing the rest from reference TRBV7-8 and TRBJ2-1, the complete variable domain is GAGVSQSPRYKVAKRGQDVALRCDPISGHVSLFWYQQALGQGPEFLTYFQNEAQLDKSGLPSDRFFAERPEGSVSTLKIQRTQQEDSAVYLCASSFPRFGYNEQFFGPGTRLTVL.

The chain carries TRBV4-1 and TRBJ1-5; D unresolved. This CDR3 is built from 13 residues. From germline, CDR1 is MGHRA and CDR2 YSYEKL. V lost 1 base, J lost 5 bases, and 6 bases lay in between. CDR3 bases: TGCGCCAGCAGCCAAGTGATCCATCAGCCCCAGCATTTT. It codes for CASSQVIHQPQHF.

The CDR3: CATSSPGHRGLTEAFF. The CDR3 nucleotides are TGTGCCACCAGCAGCCCGGGGCACAGGGGGCTGACTGAAGCTTTCTTT. The chain joins TRBV15 to TRBJ1-1; 9 bases fit TRBD1. Germline lookup yields CDR1 LNHNV and CDR2 YYDKDF (reference sequence). CDR3 length equals 16 residues. After removal of 3 bases from V and 5 bases from J, the junction contained 10 bases not matched to a gene.

The V call is TRBV7-2, the J call TRBJ1-2; unclear D gene. This CDR3 has 11 amino acids. Per germline, CDR1 SGHTA and CDR2 FQGNSA. Trimming took 8 bases from V and 4 from J, leaving 8 bases between them. The DNA of the CDR3 is TGTGCCAGCTCTGCTAGCTATGGCTACACCTTC. Encoded protein: CASSASYGYTF.